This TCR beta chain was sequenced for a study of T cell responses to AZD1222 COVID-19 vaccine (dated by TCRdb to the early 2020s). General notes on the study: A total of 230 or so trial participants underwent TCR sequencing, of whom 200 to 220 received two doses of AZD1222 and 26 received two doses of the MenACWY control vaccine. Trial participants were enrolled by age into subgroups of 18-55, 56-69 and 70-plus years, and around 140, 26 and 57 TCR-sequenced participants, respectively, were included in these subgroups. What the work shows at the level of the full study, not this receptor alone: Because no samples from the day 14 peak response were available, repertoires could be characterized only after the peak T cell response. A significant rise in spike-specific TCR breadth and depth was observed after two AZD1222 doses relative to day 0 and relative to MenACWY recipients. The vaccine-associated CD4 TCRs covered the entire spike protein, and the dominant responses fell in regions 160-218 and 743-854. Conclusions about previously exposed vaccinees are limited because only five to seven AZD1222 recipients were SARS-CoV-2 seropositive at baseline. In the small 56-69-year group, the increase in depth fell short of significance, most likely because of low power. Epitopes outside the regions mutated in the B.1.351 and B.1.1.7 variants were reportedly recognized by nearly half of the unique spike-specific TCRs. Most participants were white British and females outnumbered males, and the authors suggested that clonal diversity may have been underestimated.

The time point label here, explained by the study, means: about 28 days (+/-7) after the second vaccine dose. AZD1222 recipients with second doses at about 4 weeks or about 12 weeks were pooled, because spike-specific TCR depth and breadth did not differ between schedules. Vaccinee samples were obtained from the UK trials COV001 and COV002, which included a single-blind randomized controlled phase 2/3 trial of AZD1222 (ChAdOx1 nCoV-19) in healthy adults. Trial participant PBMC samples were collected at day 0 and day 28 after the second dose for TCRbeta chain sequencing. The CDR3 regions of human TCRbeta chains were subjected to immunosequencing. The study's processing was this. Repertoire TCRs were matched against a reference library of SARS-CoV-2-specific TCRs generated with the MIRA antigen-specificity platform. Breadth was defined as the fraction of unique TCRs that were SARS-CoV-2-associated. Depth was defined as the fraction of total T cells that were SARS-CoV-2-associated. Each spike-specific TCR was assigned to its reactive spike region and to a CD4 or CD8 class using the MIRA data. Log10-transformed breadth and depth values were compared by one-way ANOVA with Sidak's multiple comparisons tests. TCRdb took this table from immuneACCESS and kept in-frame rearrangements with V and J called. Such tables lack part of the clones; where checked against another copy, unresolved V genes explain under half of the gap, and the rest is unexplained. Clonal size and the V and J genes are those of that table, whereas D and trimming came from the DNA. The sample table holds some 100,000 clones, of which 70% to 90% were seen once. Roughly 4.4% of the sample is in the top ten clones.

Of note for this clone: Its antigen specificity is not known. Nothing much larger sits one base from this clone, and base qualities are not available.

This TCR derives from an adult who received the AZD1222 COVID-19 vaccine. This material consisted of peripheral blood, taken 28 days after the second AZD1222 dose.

The DNA sequence is given as TGTGCCAGCAGCTTTGACGTTCTCGGAAACACCATATATTTT. Translated, it reads CASSFDVLGNTIYF. The rearrangement combines TRBV7-2 with TRBJ1-3, with the D segment identity uncertain. The CDR3 holds 14 amino acids from the cysteine to the phenylalanine. Just CDR3 DNA is preserved here, 42 bases in frame from base 1. V gives up 3 bases and J gives up 4 bases, and the segment between their germline ends measures 10 bases. Looking up the germline V gene yields CDR1 SGHTA and CDR2 FQGNSA.